The next 13 T cell receptor beta chains were all read from a single sample in a study of blood T cell repertoires in COVID-19. This table comes from immunoSEQ multiplex PCR, and its TCRdb copy is limited to in-frame clones, with some not included. The sample holds a few hundred thousand clones, around 91% seen once. Sequencing was performed on PBMCs or T cells enriched from blood (not recorded which). The receptors stem from a man younger than 40 who had been exposed to COVID-19.

This rearrangement joins TRBV10-1 to TRBJ1-3; no firm D call. Germline loops: CDR1 WNHNN, CDR2 SYGVQD (reference sequence). The V end was cut by 2 bases, the J end by 1 base, with 18 bases between. CDR3 length: 18 residues. The chain's CDR3 is CASSEASSPGRSGNTIYF. CDR3 bases: TGCGCCAGCAGTGAGGCTTCAAGTCCGGGGAGATCTGGAAACACCATATATTTT.

This clone was observed a single time. V usage is TRBV9 and J usage is TRBJ2-2; unclear D gene. The CDR3 sequence is 14 residues long. V lost 0 bases, J lost 4 bases, and 7 bases lay in between. Looked up from germline, CDR1 is SGDLS and CDR2 is YYNGEE. The CDR3 loop reads CASSVAVATGELFF. The CDR3 bases are TGTGCCAGCAGCGTAGCCGTAGCCACCGGGGAGCTGTTTTTT.

This clone was seen a few times. The chain combines TRBV5-1 with TRBJ1-3; D is undetermined. Germline CDR1 reads SGHRS; CDR2 reads YFSETQ. Trimming took off 2 bases at V and 0 bases at J, with 12 bases between the two ends. The CDR3 totals 16 residues. In DNA, the CDR3 is TGCGCCAGCAGCTTTGACTCCCTTAACTCTGGAAACACCATATATTTT. It codes for CASSFDSLNSGNTIYF.

This chain uses TRBV4-2 with TRBJ2-2; the match to TRBD2 covers 8 bases. CDR3 length: 16 residues. V trimming: 3 bases; J trimming: 4 bases; junction bases outside the gene matches: 7. Germline V CDR1 and CDR2: LGHNA, YNFKEQ. CDR3 DNA: TGTGCCAGCAGCCAGGATGTAGCGGGGCGCACCGGGGAGCTGTTTTTT. Translating it yields CASSQDVAGRTGELFF.

The V call is TRBV6-2 or TRBV6-3, the J call TRBJ2-3, with TRBD2 identical over 12 bases. Germline lookup yields CDR1 MNHEY and CDR2 SVGEGT. The CDR3 runs to 15 residues. The ends lost 4 bases at V and 5 bases at J; junction bases unmatched: 4. The CDR3 bases are TGTGCCAGCAGTTCTAGCGGGGGGGCCGTAGATACGCAGTATTTT. Protein: CASSSSGGAVDTQYF.

This chain joins TRBV4-2 and TRBJ2-5, with a tentative D call TRBD2 (5 bases). Trimming removed 4 bases at V and 3 bases at J, with 15 bases between. Per the germline V gene, CDR1 is LGHNA and CDR2 is YNFKEQ. CDR3 length: 15 residues. This CDR3 reads CASSRGSGAEETQYF. CDR3 sequence (DNA): TGTGCCAGCAGCCGTGGAAGCGGCGCCGAAGAGACCCAGTACTTC.

The chain recombines TRBV5-1 with TRBJ1-4; no reliable D call. The CDR3 consists of 14 residues. Germline V gene data show CDR1 as SGHRS and CDR2 as YFSETQ. Trimming shortened V by 0 bases and J by 7 bases, and 10 bases separated the two germline ends. This CDR3 is CASSLVGRSEKLFF. The DNA for the CDR3 is TGCGCCAGCAGCTTGGTCGGGAGGAGTGAAAAACTGTTTTTT.

This rearrangement joins TRBV4-2 to TRBJ2-2; tentatively, D is TRBD2 (7 bases). This CDR3 spans 15 amino acids. The ends were cut back, 7 bases at V and 5 bases at J, with 17 bases in the middle. Germline V gene sequence: CDR1 LGHNA, CDR2 YNFKEQ. The DNA of the CDR3 is TGTGCCAGCAAGCCCGGGGAGGGGGGAACCGGGGAGCTGTTTTTT. It is translated as CASKPGEGGTGELFF.

V usage is TRBV12-3 or TRBV12-4 and J usage is TRBJ2-1; the D is unclear. The length of the CDR3 is 13 residues. Trimming shortened V by 7 bases and J by 5 bases, and 12 bases separated the two germline ends. The CDR3 spells CASNSKIDNEQFF. The CDR3 nucleotides read TGTGCCAGCAACTCGAAGATAGACAATGAGCAGTTCTTC.

The chain employs TRBV29-1 and TRBJ1-2; 8 nucleotides align to TRBD1. CDR1 and CDR2 (germline): SQVTM, ANQGSEA. V lost 8 bases, J lost 6 bases, and 11 bases stayed unmatched. The CDR3 totals 13 residues. The DNA of the CDR3 is TGCAGCACCAAAGGACAGGGTAAAAATGGCTACACCTTC. Protein: CSTKGQGKNGYTF.

This chain connects TRBV6-5 to TRBJ1-2, with 8 bases aligning to TRBD1. This CDR3 spans 15 amino acids. Germline V gene data show CDR1 as MNHEY and CDR2 as SVGAGI. V was pared by 6 bases and J by 8 bases, with 14 bases of the junction left unmatched. The CDR3 DNA reads as TGTGCCAGCAGACCGAGGGACAGGTTTGGGGGAGGCTACACCTTC. This encodes CASRPRDRFGGGYTF.

The chain links TRBV4-2 to TRBJ2-3, with D tentatively TRBD2 (5 bases). The V end was cut by 0 bases, the J end by 5 bases, with 9 bases between. The CDR3 is 14 residues long. Germline CDR1 is LGHNA and CDR2 is YNFKEQ. The CDR3 DNA reads TGTGCCAGCAGCCAAGATCGTCGGGAAGATACGCAGTATTTT. It is translated as CASSQDRREDTQYF.

J is TRBJ1-1 and V is TRBV28; 7 positions match TRBD1. With V trimmed by 8 bases and J by 4 bases, 10 bases remained unmatched. The germline CDR1 and CDR2 sequences are MDHEN and SYDVKM. The CDR3 contains 14 residues. Here the CDR3 DNA reads TGTGCCAGCGCCGAGGGGGCGGGGGGCACTGAAGCTTTCTTT. This sequence encodes CASAEGAGGTEAFF.